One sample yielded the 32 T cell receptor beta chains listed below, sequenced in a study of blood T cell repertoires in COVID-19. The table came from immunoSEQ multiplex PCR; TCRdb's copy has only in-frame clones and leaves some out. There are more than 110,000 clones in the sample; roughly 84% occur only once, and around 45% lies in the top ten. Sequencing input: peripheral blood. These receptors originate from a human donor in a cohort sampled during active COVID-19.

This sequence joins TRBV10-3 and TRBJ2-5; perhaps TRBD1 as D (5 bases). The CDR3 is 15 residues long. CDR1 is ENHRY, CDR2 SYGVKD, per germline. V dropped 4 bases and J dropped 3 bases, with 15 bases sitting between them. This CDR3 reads CAISGDSSLKETQYF. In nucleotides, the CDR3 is TGTGCCATCAGTGGTGACAGCTCCCTGAAAGAGACCCAGTACTTC.

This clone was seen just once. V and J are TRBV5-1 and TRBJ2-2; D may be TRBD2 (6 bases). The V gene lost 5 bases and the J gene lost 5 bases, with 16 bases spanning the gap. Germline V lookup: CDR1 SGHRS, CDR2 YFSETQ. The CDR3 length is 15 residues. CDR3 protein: CASRSDGGGTGELFF. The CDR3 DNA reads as TGCGCCAGCAGAAGTGATGGGGGAGGAACCGGGGAGCTGTTTTTT.

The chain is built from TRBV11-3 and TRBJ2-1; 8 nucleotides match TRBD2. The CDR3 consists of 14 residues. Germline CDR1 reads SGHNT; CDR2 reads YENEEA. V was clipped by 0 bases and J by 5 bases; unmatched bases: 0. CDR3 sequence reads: CASSLELADNEQFF. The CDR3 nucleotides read TGTGCCAGCAGCTTAGAACTAGCGGACAATGAGCAGTTCTTC.

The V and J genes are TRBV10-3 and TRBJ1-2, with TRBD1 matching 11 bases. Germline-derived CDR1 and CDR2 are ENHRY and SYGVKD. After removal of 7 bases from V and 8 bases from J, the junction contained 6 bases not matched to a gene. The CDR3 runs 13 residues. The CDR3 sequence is CAINLGQGDGYTF. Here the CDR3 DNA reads TGTGCCATCAACCTGGGACAGGGGGACGGCTACACCTTC.

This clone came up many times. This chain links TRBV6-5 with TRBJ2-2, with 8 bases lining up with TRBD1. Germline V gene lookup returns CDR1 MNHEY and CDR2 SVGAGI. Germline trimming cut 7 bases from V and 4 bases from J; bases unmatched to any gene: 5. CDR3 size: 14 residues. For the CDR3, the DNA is TGTGCCAGCAACCCGGACAGGGCCACCGGGGAGCTGTTTTTT. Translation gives CASNPDRATGELFF.

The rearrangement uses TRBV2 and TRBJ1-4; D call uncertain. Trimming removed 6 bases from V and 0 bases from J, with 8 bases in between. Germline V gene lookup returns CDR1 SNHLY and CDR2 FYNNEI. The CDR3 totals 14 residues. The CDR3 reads CASRARTTNEKLFF. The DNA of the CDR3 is TGTGCCAGCAGAGCCAGGACAACTAATGAAAAACTGTTTTTT.

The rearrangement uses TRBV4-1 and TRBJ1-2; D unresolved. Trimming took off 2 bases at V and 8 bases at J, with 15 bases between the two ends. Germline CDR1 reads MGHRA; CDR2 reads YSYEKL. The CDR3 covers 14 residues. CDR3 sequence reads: CASSQLEGPGGYTF. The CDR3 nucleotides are TGCGCCAGCAGCCAATTGGAGGGTCCGGGCGGCTACACCTTC.

CDR3 nucleotide sequence: TGTGCCAGCAGAGGACAGCTAAATCAGCCCCAGCATTTT. Protein sequence: CASRGQLNQPQHF. The V and J genes are TRBV2 and TRBJ1-5; TRBD1 is a possible D gene (6 bases). Germline assignment: CDR1 SNHLY and CDR2 FYNNEI. The CDR3 spans 13 residues. With 6 bases removed from V and 4 bases from J, the gap between germline ends came to 10 bases.

The CDR3 DNA is TGCGCCAGCAGCTTGGACTCAGGAGGAAACACCATATATTTT. Its translation is CASSLDSGGNTIYF. The chain recombines TRBV5-1 with TRBJ1-3; no reliable D call. Germline V lookup: CDR1 SGHRS, CDR2 YFSETQ. The CDR3 spans 14 residues. With 0 bases removed from V and 4 bases from J, the gap between germline ends came to 8 bases.

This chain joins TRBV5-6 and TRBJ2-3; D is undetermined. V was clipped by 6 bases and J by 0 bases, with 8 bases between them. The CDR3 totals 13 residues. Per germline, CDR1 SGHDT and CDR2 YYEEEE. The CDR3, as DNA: TGTGCCAGCACCCTTTCTAGCACAGATACGCAGTATTTT. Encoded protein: CASTLSSTDTQYF.

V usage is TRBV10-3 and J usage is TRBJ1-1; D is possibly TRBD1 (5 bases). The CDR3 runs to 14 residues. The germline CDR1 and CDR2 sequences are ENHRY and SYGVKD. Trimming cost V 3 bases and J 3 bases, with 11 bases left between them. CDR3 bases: TGTGCCATCAGTGAACAGGTGGTGCACACTGAAGCTTTCTTT. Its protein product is CAISEQVVHTEAFF.

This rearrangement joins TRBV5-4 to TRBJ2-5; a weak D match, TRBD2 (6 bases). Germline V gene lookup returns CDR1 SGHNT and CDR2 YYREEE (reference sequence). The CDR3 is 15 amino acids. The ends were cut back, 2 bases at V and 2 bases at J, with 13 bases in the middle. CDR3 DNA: TGTGCCAGCAGCTTTAGGGCGGGGCCTCAAGAGACCCAGTACTTC. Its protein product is CASSFRAGPQETQYF.

As DNA, the CDR3 is TGTGCCAGCAGCTTAGCTCGACAGGGCACTGAAGCTTTCTTT. Amino acids: CASSLARQGTEAFF. The chain joins TRBV7-2 to TRBJ1-1; 7 bases match TRBD1. The germline V gene encodes CDR1 SGHTA and CDR2 FQGNSA. Trimming cost V 0 bases and J 4 bases; bases outside gene matches: 2. The length of the CDR3 is 14 residues.

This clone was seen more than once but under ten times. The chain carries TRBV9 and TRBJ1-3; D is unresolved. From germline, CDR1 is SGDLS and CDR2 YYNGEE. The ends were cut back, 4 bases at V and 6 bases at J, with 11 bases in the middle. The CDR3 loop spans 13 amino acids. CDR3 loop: CASSLRGQNTIYF. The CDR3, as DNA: TGTGCCAGCAGCCTTAGAGGGCAAAACACCATATATTTT.

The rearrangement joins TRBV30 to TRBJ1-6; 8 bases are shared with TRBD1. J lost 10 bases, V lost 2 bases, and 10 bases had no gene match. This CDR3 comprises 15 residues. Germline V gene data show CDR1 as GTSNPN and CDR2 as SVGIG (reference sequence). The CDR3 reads CAWSTDRGDSSPLHF. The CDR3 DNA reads TGTGCCTGGAGTACTGACAGGGGAGACTCCTCACCCCTCCACTTT.

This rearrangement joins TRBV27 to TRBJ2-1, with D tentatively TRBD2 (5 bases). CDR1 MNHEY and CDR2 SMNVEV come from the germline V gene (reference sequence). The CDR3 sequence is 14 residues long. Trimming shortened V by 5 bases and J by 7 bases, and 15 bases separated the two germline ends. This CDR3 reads CASSKMASGNEQFF. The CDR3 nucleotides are TGTGCCAGCAGTAAAATGGCATCGGGGAATGAGCAGTTCTTC.

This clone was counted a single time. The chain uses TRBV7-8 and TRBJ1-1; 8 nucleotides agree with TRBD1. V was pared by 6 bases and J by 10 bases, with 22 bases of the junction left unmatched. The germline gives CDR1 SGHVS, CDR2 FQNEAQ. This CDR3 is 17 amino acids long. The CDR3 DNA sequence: TGTGCCAGCAGTCCTACCACTGACACCGGGACAGGTCCTGGAGCTTTCTTT. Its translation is CASSPTTDTGTGPGAFF.

CDR3: CSVIIPGQGAQVGTEAFF. The CDR3 nucleotides read TGCAGCGTTATAATTCCGGGACAGGGGGCTCAGGTTGGGACTGAAGCTTTCTTT. The chain recombines TRBV29-1 with TRBJ1-1; the match to TRBD1 covers 12 bases. Germline V gene data show CDR1 as SQVTM and CDR2 as ANQGSEA. The CDR3 is made up of 18 amino acids. Losses at the gene ends were 5 bases for V and 5 bases for J; bases not matched to a gene: 18.

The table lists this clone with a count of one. In DNA, the CDR3 is TGTGCCAGCAGCTTAGCGGGCAAGACCCAGTACTTC. Amino acids: CASSLAGKTQYF. The chain couples TRBV7-2 to TRBJ2-5; D is undetermined. CDR1 and CDR2 (germline): SGHTA, FQGNSA. The CDR3 has 12 residues. V was clipped by 0 bases and J by 6 bases, with 5 bases between them. The whole variable domain, filled in from reference TRBV7-2 and TRBJ2-5, reads GAGVSQSPSNKVTEKGKDVELRCDPISGHTALYWYRQSLGQGLEFLIYFQGNSAPDKSGLPSDRFSAERTGGSVSTLTIQRTQQEDSAVYLCASSLAGKTQYFGPGTRLLVL.

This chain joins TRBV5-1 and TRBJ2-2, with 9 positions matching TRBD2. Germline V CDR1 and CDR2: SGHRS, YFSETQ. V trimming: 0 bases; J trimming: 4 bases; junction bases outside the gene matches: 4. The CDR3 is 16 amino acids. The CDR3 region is CASSLVAGVATGELFF. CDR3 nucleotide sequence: TGCGCCAGCAGCTTGGTAGCGGGAGTGGCCACCGGGGAGCTGTTTTTT.

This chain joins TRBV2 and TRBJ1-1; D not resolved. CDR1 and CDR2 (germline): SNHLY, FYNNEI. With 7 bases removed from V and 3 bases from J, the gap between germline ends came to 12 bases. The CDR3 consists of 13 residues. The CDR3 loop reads CASNPEPDTEAFF. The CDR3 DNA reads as TGTGCCAGCAACCCCGAACCGGACACTGAAGCTTTCTTT.

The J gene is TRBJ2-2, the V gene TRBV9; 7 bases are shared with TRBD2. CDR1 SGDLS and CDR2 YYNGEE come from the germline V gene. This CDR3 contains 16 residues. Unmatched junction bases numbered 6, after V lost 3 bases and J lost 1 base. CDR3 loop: CASSEGPSGNTGELFF. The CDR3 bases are TGTGCCAGCAGCGAGGGGCCTAGCGGGAACACCGGGGAGCTGTTTTTT.

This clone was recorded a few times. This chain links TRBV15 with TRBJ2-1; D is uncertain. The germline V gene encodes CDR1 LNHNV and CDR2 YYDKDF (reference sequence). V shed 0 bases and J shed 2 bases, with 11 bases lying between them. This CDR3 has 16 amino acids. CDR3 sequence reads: CATSRELRTPYNEQFF. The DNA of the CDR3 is TGTGCCACCAGCAGAGAACTGAGAACCCCCTACAATGAGCAGTTCTTC. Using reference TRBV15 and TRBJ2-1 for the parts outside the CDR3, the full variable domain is DAMVIQNPRYQVTQFGKPVTLSCSQTLNHNVMYWYQQKSSQAPKLLFHYYDKDFNNEADTPDNFQSRRPNTSFCFLDIRSPGLGDTAMYLCATSRELRTPYNEQFFGPGTRLTVL.

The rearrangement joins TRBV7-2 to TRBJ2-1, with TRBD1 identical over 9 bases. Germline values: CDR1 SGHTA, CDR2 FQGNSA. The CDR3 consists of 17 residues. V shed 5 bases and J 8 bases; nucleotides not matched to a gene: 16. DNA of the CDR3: TGTGCCAGCAGCCCGAGGGTACCGAGACAGGGGGTTGATGAGCAGTTCTTC. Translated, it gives CASSPRVPRQGVDEQFF.

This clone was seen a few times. The CDR3 sequence is CASSLELSPLHF. The CDR3 region has the DNA TGTGCCAGCAGCTTGGAACTATCACCCCTCCACTTT. This sequence joins TRBV5-8 and TRBJ1-6; D unclear. The CDR3 runs 12 residues. Trimming removed 0 bases from V and 10 bases from J, with 5 bases in between. CDR1 and CDR2 (germline): SGHTS, YDEGEE. Supplemented by reference TRBV5-8 and TRBJ1-6, the full variable domain reads EAGVTQSPTHLIKTRGQQATLRCSPISGHTSVYWYQQALGLGLQFLLWYDEGEERNRGNFPPRFSGRQFPNYSSELNVNALELEDSALYLCASSLELSPLHFGNGTRLTVT.

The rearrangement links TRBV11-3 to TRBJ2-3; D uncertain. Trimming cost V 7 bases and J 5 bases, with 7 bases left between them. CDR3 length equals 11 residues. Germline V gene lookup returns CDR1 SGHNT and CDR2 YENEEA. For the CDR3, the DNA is TGTGCCAGCACACTCCGAGATACGCAGTATTTT. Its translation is CASTLRDTQYF.

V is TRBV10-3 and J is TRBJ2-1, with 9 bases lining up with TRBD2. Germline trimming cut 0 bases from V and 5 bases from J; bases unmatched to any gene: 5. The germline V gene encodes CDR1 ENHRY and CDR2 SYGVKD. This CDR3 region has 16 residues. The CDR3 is CAISESGRGGDNEQFF. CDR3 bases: TGTGCCATCAGTGAGTCTGGGCGGGGGGGCGACAATGAGCAGTTCTTC.

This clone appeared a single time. The CDR3 nucleotides are TGTGCCAGCTCACCAGGAGGGCCCAATCAGCCCCAGCATTTT. Amino acids: CASSPGGPNQPQHF. This sequence joins TRBV18 and TRBJ1-5; D is uncertain. The CDR3 covers 14 residues. Germline lookup yields CDR1 KGHSH and CDR2 LQKENI. Trimming shortened V by 2 bases and J by 3 bases, and 8 bases separated the two germline ends.

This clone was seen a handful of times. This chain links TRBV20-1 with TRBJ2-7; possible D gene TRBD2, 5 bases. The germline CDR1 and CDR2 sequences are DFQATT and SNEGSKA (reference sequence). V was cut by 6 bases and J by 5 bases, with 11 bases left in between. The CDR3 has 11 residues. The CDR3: CSALLGNEQYF. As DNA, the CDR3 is TGCAGTGCGCTACTAGGTAACGAGCAGTACTTC.

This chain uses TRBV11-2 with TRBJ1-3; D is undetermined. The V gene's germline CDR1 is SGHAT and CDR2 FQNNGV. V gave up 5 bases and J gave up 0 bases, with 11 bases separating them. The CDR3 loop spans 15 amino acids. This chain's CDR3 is CASSPTQSSGNTIYF. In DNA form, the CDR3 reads TGTGCCAGCAGCCCGACTCAGAGCTCTGGAAACACCATATATTTT.

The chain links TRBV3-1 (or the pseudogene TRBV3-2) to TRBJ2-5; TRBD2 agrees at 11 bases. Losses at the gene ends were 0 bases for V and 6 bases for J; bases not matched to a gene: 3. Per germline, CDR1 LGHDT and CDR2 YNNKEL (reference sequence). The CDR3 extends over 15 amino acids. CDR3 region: CASSQDTSGGQTQYF. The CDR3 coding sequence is TGTGCCAGCAGCCAAGATACTAGCGGGGGCCAGACCCAGTACTTC.

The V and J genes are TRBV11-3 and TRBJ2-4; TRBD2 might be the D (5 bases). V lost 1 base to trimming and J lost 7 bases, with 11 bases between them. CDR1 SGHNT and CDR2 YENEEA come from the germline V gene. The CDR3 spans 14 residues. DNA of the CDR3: TGTGCCAGCAGCTTAGGTCCGGGGTTTAACATTCAGTACTTC. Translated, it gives CASSLGPGFNIQYF.